This TCR beta chain was sequenced for a study of cytomegalovirus exposure and HLA in healthy donors. The study, taken as a whole, reports: TCR sequences were mostly rare, though some public TCRs occurred in many donors. An ancestry cluster, one associated with Asian ancestry, reportedly showed fewer N-insertions than the approximately 670-donor mean in a later analysis.

Worth noting for this clone: What it binds is unknown.

The primer mix had 60 Vbeta and 13 Jbeta primers. Authors' data handling: Later work found 80 million or so unique TCR beta chains, with 10 million to 14 million shared. Generated by immunoSEQ multiplex PCR, the TCRdb table keeps only in-frame clones and is missing some. V and J calls and clone size are copied from that table; D and trimming were computed from the DNA. The sample yields 150,000 or so clones, 84% seen once. Trimming took 7 bases from V and 0 from J; bases not matched to a gene: 6. The CDR3 consists of 14 residues. Germline assignment: CDR1 SQVTM and CDR2 ANQGSEA. The sample comprised PBMCs. This chain links TRBV29-1 with TRBJ2-3; 8 nucleotides agree with TRBD1. The origin of this receptor is a boy under 10 years old in good health and CMV-seronegative. CDR3 region: CSAGGGPSTDTQYF. The DNA of the CDR3 is TGCAGCGCAGGGGGCGGTCCTAGCACAGATACGCAGTATTTT.